This TCR beta chain is drawn from a study of blood T cell repertoires in COVID-19. Study at large: Both acute and convalescent COVID-19 samples were obtained from the United States, Italy and Spain. T cells, B-cell-depleted T cells, or PBMCs supplied cDNA or gDNA.

V shed 4 bases, J shed 0 bases, and the junction held 5 bases outside the gene matches. Per the germline V gene, CDR1 is SGHAT and CDR2 is FQDESV (reference sequence). The CDR3 contains 16 residues. Original processing methods: Reference gene primer amplification gave estimated nucleated cell counts. TCRdb's table, derived via immunoSEQ multiplex PCR, lists solely in-frame clones and lacks some. That table is the source of V, J and clone size, and D and trimming were worked out from the DNA. The sample includes around 68,000 clones, 85% of them seen just once. This TCR was recovered from an elderly man with acute or convalescent COVID-19. The sample consisted of peripheral blood. The gene calls are TRBV11-1 and TRBJ1-4, with 7 bases that match TRBD1. The CDR3 coding sequence is TGTGCCAGCAGCTACGCGACAGGGTCAACTAATGAAAAACTGTTTTTT. Translation gives CASSYATGSTNEKLFF.